The 13 T cell receptor beta chains presented below share a single source sample, sequenced in a study of OX40 agonist ivuxolimab in advanced cancers. Produced via immunoSEQ multiplex PCR; TCRdb's table is partial and in-frame only. Counted here are 70,000 to 95,000 clones, roughly 84% occurring once; the ten biggest clones make up 6.2%. The sequencing here drew on CD4+ or CD8+ T cells sorted from blood, taken in a trial of the OX40 agonist ivuxolimab. The receptors originated from an adult with an advanced solid tumor such as melanoma, head and neck, liver or kidney cancer.

The chain uses TRBV5-6 and TRBJ1-6, with D perhaps matching TRBD1 (5 bases). Germline assignment: CDR1 SGHDT and CDR2 YYEEEE. This CDR3 is built from 16 residues. V gave up 1 base and J gave up 3 bases, with 11 bases separating them. Written as DNA, the CDR3 is TGTGCCAGCAGCTTGACCCCTGGGGGCTATAATTCACCCCTCCACTTT. Translation: CASSLTPGGYNSPLHF.

The V gene is TRBV25-1, the J gene TRBJ1-4; D ambiguous. The CDR3 consists of 15 residues. The germline V gene has CDR1 MGHDK and CDR2 SYGVNS. The V and J ends lost 2 bases and 0 bases respectively, with 7 bases between them. The DNA for the CDR3 is TGTGCCAGCAGTGAAATAGCGGCAACTAATGAAAAACTGTTTTTT. This encodes CASSEIAATNEKLFF.

The chain combines TRBV19 with TRBJ1-2, with D uncertain. V lost 4 bases and J 3 bases, leaving 9 bases between the germline ends. The CDR3 runs to 13 residues. Germline V lookup: CDR1 LNHDA, CDR2 SQIVND (reference sequence). The chain's CDR3 is CASSRWGDYGYTF. DNA of the CDR3: TGTGCCAGTAGTAGATGGGGAGACTATGGCTACACCTTC.

This clone was found a few times. The chain is built from TRBV5-6 and TRBJ2-3, with 13 bases fitting TRBD2. V lost 4 bases, J lost 3 bases, and 5 bases stayed unmatched. The V gene's germline CDR1 is SGHDT and CDR2 YYEEEE. There are 16 residues in the CDR3. As DNA, the CDR3 is TGTGCCAGCAGCGTACCGGGACTAGCGGGGACAGATACGCAGTATTTT. It translates to CASSVPGLAGTDTQYF.

Here the CDR3 DNA reads TGTGCCAGCAGCCGCACAGGGGGCCACGAGCAGTACTTC. This sequence encodes CASSRTGGHEQYF. The J gene is TRBJ2-7, the V gene TRBV6-5, with 9 bases that match TRBD1. Losses at the gene ends were 6 bases for V and 5 bases for J; bases not matched to a gene: 5. The germline V gene has CDR1 MNHEY and CDR2 SVGAGI. The CDR3 sequence is 13 residues long.

In nucleotides, the CDR3 is TGTGCCAGCAGCTTAGTGGGTGGGACTAGAACTTACGAGCAGTACTTC. Protein: CASSLVGGTRTYEQYF. This chain links TRBV7-3 with TRBJ2-7; 8 bases fit TRBD2. With 2 bases clipped from V and 4 bases from J, the junction kept 10 bases outside the gene matches. Germline CDR1 and CDR2: SGHTA and FQGTGA. This CDR3 contains 16 residues.

The chain uses TRBV18 and TRBJ2-3; 13 positions agree with TRBD2. The germline V gene encodes CDR1 KGHSH and CDR2 LQKENI. The CDR3 runs to 16 residues. J lost 2 bases, V lost 6 bases, and 5 bases had no gene match. The CDR3, as DNA: TGTGCCAGCTCGCAACTAGCGGGGGGGACCACAGATACGCAGTATTTT. Amino acids: CASSQLAGGTTDTQYF.

V usage is TRBV9 and J usage is TRBJ2-7; D gene unclear. Deletions cut 0 bases from V and 4 bases from J, with 2 bases between. The CDR3 contains 11 residues. Germline CDR1 SGDLS, CDR2 YYNGEE. This chain's CDR3 is CASSVGYEQYF. The CDR3 DNA sequence: TGTGCCAGCAGCGTAGGGTACGAGCAGTACTTC.

The genes are TRBV9 and TRBJ2-1; 8 bases align to TRBD2. There are 15 residues in the CDR3. V shed 4 bases, J shed 2 bases, and the junction held 5 bases outside the gene matches. Germline assignment: CDR1 SGDLS and CDR2 YYNGEE. As DNA, the CDR3 is TGTGCCAGCAGCACCTCGGGGGGGCCCTACAATGAGCAGTTCTTC. Protein sequence: CASSTSGGPYNEQFF. Combining the CDR3 with reference TRBV9 and TRBJ2-1 gives the whole variable domain DSGVTQTPKHLITATGQRVTLRCSPRSGDLSVYWYQQSLDQGLQFLIQYYNGEERAKGNILERFSAQQFPDLHSELNLSSLELGDSALYFCASSTSGGPYNEQFFGPGTRLTVL.

The gene calls are TRBV5-1 and TRBJ2-7; possibly TRBD2 for D (6 bases). Germline lookup yields CDR1 SGHRS and CDR2 YFSETQ. The length of the CDR3 is 14 residues. Trimming cost V 5 bases and J 2 bases, with 14 bases left between them. In nucleotides, the CDR3 is TGCGCCAGCAGTTGGCAGGGAGGTCCCTACGAGCAGTACTTC. Its protein is CASSWQGGPYEQYF.

The CDR3 DNA reads as TGTGCCAGCAGTGATTCCCGGCTGGGTAATAATTCACCCCTCCACTTT. Translated, it gives CASSDSRLGNNSPLHF. The chain couples TRBV2 to TRBJ1-6; no reliable D call. The V and J ends lost 3 bases and 5 bases respectively, with 14 bases between them. Germline assignment: CDR1 SNHLY and CDR2 FYNNEI. CDR3 size: 16 residues.

This chain joins TRBV5-4 and TRBJ2-5; no clear D gene. CDR3 length: 14 amino acids. Germline assignment: CDR1 SGHNT and CDR2 YYREEE (reference sequence). V dropped 2 bases and J dropped 1 base, with 9 bases sitting between them. DNA for the CDR3: TGTGCCAGCAGCTTAAGTCCCCCCCAAGAGACCCAGTACTTC. Its translation is CASSLSPPQETQYF.

This chain links TRBV5-1 with TRBJ2-1, with TRBD2 matching over 12 bases. V dropped 4 bases and J dropped 7; count of bases not matched to a gene: 15. Per the germline V gene, CDR1 is SGHRS and CDR2 is YFSETQ. The CDR3 has 18 residues. CDR3 residues: CASSSRTSGGKRINEQFF. CDR3 coding DNA: TGCGCCAGCAGCAGTCGTACTAGCGGGGGGAAAAGGATAAATGAGCAGTTCTTC.